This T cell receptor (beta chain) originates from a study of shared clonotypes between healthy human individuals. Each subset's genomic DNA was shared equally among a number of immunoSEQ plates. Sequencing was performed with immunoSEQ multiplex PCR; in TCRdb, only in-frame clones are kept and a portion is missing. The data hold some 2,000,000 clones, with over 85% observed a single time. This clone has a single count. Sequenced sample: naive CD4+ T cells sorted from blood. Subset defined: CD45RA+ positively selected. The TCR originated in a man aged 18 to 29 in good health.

CDR3 coding DNA: TGCGCCAGCAGCGTACAGCACGCGAACACCGGGGAGCTGTTTTTT. As protein: CASSVQHANTGELFF. V gene TRBV4-1 combines with J gene TRBJ2-2; D gene unclear. CDR1 and CDR2 (germline): MGHRA, YSYEKL. The CDR3 contains 15 residues. Between the trimmed V and J ends, which lost 5 bases and 0 bases, there was a span of 10 bases.